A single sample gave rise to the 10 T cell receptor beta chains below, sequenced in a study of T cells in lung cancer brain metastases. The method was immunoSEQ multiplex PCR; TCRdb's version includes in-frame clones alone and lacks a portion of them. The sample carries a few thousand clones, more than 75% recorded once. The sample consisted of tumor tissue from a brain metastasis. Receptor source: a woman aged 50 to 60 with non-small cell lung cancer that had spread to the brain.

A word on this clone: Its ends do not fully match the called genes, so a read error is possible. The chain's CDR3 is CVSSRGTSGRDTQYF. As DNA, the CDR3 is TGTGTCAGCAGCCGGGGAACTAGCGGGAGAGATACGCAGTATTTT. The chain joins TRBV11-3 to TRBJ2-3, with TRBD2 matching over 11 bases. The germline gives CDR1 SGHNT, CDR2 YENEEA. The CDR3 is 15 amino acids.

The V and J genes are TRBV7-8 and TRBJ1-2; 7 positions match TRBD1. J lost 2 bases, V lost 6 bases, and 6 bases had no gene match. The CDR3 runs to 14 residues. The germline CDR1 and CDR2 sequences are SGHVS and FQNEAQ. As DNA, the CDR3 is TGTGCCAGCAGTACAACAGGGGCCAACTATGGCTACACCTTC. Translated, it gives CASSTTGANYGYTF.

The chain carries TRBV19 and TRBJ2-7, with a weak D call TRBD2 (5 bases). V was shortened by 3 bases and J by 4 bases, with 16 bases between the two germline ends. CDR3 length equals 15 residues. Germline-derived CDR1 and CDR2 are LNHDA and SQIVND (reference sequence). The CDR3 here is CASSIFPGKEYEQYF. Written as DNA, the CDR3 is TGTGCCAGTAGTATTTTCCCGGGAAAGGAGTACGAGCAGTACTTC.

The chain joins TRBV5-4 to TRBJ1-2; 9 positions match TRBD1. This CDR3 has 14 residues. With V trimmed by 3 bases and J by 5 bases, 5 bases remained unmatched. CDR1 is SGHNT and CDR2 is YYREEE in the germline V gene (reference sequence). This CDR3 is CASSYPGQGYGYTF. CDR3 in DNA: TGTGCCAGCAGCTACCCGGGACAGGGTTATGGCTACACCTTC.

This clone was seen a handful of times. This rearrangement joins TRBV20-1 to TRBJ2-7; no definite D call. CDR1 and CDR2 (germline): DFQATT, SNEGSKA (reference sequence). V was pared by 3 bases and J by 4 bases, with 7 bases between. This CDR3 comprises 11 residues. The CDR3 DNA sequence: TGCAGTGCTAGCGTGGGGTACGAGCAGTACTTC. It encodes CSASVGYEQYF.

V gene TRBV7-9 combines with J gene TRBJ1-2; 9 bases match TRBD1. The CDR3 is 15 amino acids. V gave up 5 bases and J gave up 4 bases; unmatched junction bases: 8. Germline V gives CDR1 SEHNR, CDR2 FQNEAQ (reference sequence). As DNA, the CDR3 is TGTGCCAGCAGCCCCGGACAGGGGTTAGGCTATGGCTACACCTTC. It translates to CASSPGQGLGYGYTF.

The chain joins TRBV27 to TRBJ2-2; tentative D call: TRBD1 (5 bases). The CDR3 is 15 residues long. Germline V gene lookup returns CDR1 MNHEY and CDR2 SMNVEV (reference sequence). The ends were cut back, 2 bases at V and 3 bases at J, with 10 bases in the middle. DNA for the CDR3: TGTGCCAGCAGTTTAAAGGGGCGGCACACCGGGGAGCTGTTTTTT. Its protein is CASSLKGRHTGELFF.

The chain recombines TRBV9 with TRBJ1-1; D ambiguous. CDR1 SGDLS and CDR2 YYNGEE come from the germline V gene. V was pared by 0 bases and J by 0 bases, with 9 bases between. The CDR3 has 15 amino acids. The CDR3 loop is CASSVGTEMNTEAFF. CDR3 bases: TGTGCCAGCAGCGTAGGTACAGAGATGAACACTGAAGCTTTCTTT.

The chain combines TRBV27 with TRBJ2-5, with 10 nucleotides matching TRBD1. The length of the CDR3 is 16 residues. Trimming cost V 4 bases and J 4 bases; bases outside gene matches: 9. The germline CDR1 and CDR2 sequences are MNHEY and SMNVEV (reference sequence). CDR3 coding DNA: TGTGCCAGCAGTTCGCTCAAGACAGGGGGCGCAGAGACCCAGTACTTC. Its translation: CASSSLKTGGAETQYF.

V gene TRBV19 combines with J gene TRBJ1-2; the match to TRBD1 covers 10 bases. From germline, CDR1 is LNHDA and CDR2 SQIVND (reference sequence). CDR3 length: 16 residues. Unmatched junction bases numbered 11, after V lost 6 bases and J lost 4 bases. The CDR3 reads CASSRDRGPGGYGYTF. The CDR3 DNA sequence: TGTGCCAGTAGCCGGGACAGGGGACCGGGGGGCTATGGCTACACCTTC.